This T cell receptor (beta chain) is from a study of T cells after yellow fever vaccination. Study-wide points: Peak timing came faster in the weaker secondary response, day 5 versus 15. Most clones from primary vaccination resurfaced after the booster (96% CD4, around 89% CD8). Clonotype sharing between CD4 and CD8 compartments was small.

CDR3 length equals 17 residues. Looked up from germline, CDR1 is LNHDA and CDR2 is SQIVND (reference sequence). The J segment lost 1 base and the V segment lost 0 bases, leaving 3 bases of the junction unmatched. Production of TCR cDNA was by 5'RACE template switching, which also added a universal primer site and UMIs. TCRdb reprocessed the 5' RACE reads with MiXCR, giving one entry per CDR3 protein. The sample includes around 100,000 distinct CDR3 sequences, 5.8% of them seen just once. This clonotype was counted between two and nine times. The antigen is unknown. This clonotype was obtained from a man between 18 and 29 years old who received the YFV17D yellow fever vaccine. Source: CD8+ T cells sorted from PBMCs, taken 10 days after the yellow fever booster vaccination. V gene TRBV19 combines with J gene TRBJ2-1; 10 nucleotides agree with TRBD1. The CDR3 is CASSIEGTGESYNEQFF. The DNA for the CDR3 is TGTGCCAGTAGTATAGAAGGGACAGGGGAATCCTACAATGAGCAGTTCTTC.